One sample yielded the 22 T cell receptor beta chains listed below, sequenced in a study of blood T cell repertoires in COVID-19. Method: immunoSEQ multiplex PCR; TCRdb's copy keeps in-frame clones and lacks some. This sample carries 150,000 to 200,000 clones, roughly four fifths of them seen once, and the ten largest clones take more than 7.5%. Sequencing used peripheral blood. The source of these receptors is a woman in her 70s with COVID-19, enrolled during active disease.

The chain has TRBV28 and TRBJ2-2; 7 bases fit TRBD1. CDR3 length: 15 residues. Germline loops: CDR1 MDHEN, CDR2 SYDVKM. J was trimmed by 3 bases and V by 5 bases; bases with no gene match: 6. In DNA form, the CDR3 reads TGTGCCAGCAGTACGGACAGGAGACACACCGGGGAGCTGTTTTTT. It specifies CASSTDRRHTGELFF. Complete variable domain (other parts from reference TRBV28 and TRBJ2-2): DVKVTQSSRYLVKRTGEKVFLECVQDMDHENMFWYRQDPGLGLRLIYFSYDVKMKEKGDIPEGYSVSREKKERFSLILESASTNQTSMYLCASSTDRRHTGELFFGEGSRLTVL.

The CDR3 loop reads CASRTSGGAVGGYTF. CDR3 bases: TGTGCCAGCAGAACTTCTGGGGGCGCCGTGGGGGGCTACACCTTC. This chain joins TRBV28 and TRBJ1-2, with a possible D match to TRBD1 (6 bases). With 6 bases removed from V and 8 bases from J, the gap between germline ends came to 22 bases. CDR3 length: 15 residues. CDR1 MDHEN and CDR2 SYDVKM come from the germline V gene.

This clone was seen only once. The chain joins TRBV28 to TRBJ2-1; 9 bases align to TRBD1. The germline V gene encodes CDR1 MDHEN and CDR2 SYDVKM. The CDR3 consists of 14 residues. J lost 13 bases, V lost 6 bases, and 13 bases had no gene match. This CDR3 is CASSPPGQGYPQFF. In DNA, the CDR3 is TGTGCCAGCAGCCCCCCGGGACAGGGATACCCACAGTTCTTC.

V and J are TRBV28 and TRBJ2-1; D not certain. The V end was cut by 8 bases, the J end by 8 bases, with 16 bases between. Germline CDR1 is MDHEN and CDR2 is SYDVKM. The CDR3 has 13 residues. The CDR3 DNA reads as TGTGCCAGCCATGAGGCCCCCAGAGATGAGCAGTTCTTC. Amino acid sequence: CASHEAPRDEQFF.

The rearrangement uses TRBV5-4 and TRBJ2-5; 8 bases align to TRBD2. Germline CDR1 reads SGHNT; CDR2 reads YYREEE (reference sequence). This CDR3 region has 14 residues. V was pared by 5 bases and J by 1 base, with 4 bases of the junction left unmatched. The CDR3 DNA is TGTGCCAGCAGAACCGGACTAGCCCAAGAGACCCAGTACTTC. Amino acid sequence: CASRTGLAQETQYF.

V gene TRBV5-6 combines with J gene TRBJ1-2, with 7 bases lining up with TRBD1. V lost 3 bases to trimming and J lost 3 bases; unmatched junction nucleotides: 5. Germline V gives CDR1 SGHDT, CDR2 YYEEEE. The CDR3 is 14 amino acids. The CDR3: CASSSADRDYGYTF. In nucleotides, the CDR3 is TGTGCCAGCAGCTCCGCTGACAGGGACTATGGCTACACCTTC.

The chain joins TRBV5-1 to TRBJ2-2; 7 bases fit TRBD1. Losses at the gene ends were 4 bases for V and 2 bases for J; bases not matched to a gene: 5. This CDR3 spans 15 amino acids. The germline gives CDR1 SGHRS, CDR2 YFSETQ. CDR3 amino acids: CASSPRGPNTGELFF. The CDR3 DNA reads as TGCGCCAGCAGCCCTAGGGGGCCCAACACCGGGGAGCTGTTTTTT. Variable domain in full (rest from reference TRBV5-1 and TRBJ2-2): KAGVTQTPRYLIKTRGQQVTLSCSPISGHRSVSWYQQTPGQGLQFLFEYFSETQRNKGNFPGRFSGRQFSNSRSEMNVSTLELGDSALYLCASSPRGPNTGELFFGEGSRLTVL.

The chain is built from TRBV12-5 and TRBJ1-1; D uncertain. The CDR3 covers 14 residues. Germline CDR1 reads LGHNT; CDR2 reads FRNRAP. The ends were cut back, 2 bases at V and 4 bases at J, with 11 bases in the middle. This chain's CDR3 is CASGLTSTSTEAFF. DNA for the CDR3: TGTGCTAGTGGTTTGACAAGTACTAGCACTGAAGCTTTCTTT.

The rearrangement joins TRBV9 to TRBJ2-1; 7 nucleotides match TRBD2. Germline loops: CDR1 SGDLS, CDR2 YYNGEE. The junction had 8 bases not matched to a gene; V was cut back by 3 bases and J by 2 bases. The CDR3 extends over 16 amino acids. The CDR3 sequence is CASSGRIAGTYNEQFF. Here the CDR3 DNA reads TGTGCCAGCAGCGGGCGGATAGCGGGCACCTACAATGAGCAGTTCTTC.

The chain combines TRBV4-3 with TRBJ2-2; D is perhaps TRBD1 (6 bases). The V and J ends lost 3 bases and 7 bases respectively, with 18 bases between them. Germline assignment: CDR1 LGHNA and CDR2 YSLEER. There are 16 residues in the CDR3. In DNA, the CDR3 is TGCGCCAGCAGCCAGGGGACCGCAGGGGCCTACGGGGAGCTGTTTTTT. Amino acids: CASSQGTAGAYGELFF.

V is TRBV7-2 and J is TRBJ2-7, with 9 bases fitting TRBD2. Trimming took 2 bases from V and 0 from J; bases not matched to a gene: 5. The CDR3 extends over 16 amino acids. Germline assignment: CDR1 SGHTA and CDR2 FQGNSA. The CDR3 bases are TGTGCCAGCAGCTTAATTCTAGCGGGACCCTCCTACGAGCAGTACTTC. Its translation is CASSLILAGPSYEQYF.

CDR3 protein: CASSLEGSPLHF. The CDR3 DNA sequence: TGTGCCAGCAGCTTAGAGGGGTCACCCCTCCACTTT. This chain links TRBV7-9 with TRBJ1-6, with D tentatively TRBD1 (5 bases). The CDR3 contains 12 residues. Between the trimmed V and J ends, which lost 1 base and 10 bases, there was a span of 5 bases. Germline CDR1 is SEHNR and CDR2 is FQNEAQ (reference sequence).

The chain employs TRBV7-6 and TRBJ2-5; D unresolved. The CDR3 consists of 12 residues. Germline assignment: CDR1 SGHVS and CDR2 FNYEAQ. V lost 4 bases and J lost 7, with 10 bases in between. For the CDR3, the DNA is TGTGCCAGCAGCTCAACCCCCGGGACCCAGTACTTC. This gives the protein CASSSTPGTQYF.

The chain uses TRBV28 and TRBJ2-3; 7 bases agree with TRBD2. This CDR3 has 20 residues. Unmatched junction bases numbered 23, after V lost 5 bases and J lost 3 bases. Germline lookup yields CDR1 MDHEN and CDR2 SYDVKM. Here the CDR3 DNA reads TGTGCCAGCAGTCCTCTGGCGGGTATTGAGGGGCCTAGCGGTACAGATACGCAGTATTTT. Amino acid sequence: CASSPLAGIEGPSGTDTQYF.

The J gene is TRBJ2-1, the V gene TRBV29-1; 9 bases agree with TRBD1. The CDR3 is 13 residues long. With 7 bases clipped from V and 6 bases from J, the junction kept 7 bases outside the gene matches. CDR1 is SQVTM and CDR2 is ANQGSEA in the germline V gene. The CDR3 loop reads CSAGTGKVNEQFF. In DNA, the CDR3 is TGCAGCGCCGGGACAGGGAAAGTCAATGAGCAGTTCTTC.

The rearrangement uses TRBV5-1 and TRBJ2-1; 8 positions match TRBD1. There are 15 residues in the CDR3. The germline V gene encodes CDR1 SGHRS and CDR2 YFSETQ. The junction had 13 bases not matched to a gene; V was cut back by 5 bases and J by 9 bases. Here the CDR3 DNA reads TGCGCCAGCAGAAGCCTCGGACAGGGACCCACTGAGCAGTTCTTC. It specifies CASRSLGQGPTEQFF. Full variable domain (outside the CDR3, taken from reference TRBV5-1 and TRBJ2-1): KAGVTQTPRYLIKTRGQQVTLSCSPISGHRSVSWYQQTPGQGLQFLFEYFSETQRNKGNFPGRFSGRQFSNSRSEMNVSTLELGDSALYLCASRSLGQGPTEQFFGPGTRLTVL.

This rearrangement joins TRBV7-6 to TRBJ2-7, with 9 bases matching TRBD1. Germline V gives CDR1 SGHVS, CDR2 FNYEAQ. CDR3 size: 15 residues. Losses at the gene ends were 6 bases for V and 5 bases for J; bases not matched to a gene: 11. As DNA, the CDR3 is TGTGCCAGCAGTACGCGAGAAGGACAGGGGAACGAGCAGTACTTC. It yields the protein CASSTREGQGNEQYF.

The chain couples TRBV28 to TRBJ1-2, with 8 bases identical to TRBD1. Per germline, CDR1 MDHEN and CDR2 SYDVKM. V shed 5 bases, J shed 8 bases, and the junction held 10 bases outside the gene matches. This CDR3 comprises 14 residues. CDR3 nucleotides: TGTGCCAGCAGTCTAACAGGGGGAAGTTGGGGCTACACCTTC. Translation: CASSLTGGSWGYTF.

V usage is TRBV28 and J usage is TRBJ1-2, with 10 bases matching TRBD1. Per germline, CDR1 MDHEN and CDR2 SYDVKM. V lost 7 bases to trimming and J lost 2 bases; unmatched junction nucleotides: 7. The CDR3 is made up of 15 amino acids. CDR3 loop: CASTRQGARNYGYTF. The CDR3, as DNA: TGTGCCAGCACGAGACAGGGGGCGCGGAACTATGGCTACACCTTC.

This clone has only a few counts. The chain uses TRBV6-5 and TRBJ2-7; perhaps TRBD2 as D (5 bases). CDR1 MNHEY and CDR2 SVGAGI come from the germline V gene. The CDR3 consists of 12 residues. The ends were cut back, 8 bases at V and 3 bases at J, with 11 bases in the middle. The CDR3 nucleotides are TGTGCCAGCCGGGATCAGGTCTACGAGCAGTACTTC. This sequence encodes CASRDQVYEQYF.

The CDR3 sequence is CASSFPGTGRSGNTIYF. The CDR3 DNA reads TGTGCCAGCAGCTTTCCTGGGACAGGGCGGTCTGGAAACACCATATATTTT. This chain uses TRBV5-4 with TRBJ1-3; 9 nucleotides match TRBD1. The trim removed 2 bases at V and 1 base at J, leaving 7 bases unmatched. Germline V gene lookup returns CDR1 SGHNT and CDR2 YYREEE (reference sequence). The CDR3 covers 17 residues. The full variable domain, with the rest looked up from reference TRBV5-4 and TRBJ1-3, is ETGVTQSPTHLIKTRGQQVTLRCSSQSGHNTVSWYQQALGQGPQFIFQYYREEENGRGNFPPRFSGLQFPNYSSELNVNALELDDSALYLCASSFPGTGRSGNTIYFGEGSWLTVV.

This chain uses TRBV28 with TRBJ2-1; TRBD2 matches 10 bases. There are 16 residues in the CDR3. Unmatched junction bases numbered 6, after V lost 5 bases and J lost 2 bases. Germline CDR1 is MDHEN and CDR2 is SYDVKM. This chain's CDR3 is CASSLSLAGAYNEQFF. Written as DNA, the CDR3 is TGTGCCAGCAGTCTTAGCCTAGCGGGAGCCTACAATGAGCAGTTCTTC.